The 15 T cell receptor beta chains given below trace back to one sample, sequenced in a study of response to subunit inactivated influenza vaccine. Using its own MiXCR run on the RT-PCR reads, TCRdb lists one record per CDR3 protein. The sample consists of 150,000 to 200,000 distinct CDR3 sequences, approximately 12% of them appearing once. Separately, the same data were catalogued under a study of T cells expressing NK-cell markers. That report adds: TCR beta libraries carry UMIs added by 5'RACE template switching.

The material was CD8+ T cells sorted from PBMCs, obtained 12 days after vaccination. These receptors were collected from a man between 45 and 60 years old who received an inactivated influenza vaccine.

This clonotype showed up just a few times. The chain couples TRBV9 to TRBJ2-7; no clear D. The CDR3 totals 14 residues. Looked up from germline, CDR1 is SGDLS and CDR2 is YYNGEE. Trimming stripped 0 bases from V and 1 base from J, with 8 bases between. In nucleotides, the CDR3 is TGTGCCAGCAGCGTAGGCGACACGTCCTACGAGCAGTACTTC. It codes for CASSVGDTSYEQYF.

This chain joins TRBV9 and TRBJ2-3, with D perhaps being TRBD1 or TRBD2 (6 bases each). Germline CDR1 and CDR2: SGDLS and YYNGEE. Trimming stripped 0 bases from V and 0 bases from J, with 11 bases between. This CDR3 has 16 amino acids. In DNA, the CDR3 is TGTGCCAGCAGCGTAGCGGGGGCCCTTAGCACAGATACGCAGTATTTT. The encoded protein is CASSVAGALSTDTQYF.

CDR3: CASSELGQGTDTQYF. In DNA form, the CDR3 reads TGTGCCAGCAGTGAATTGGGACAGGGCACAGATACGCAGTATTTT. The chain recombines TRBV2 with TRBJ2-3; 8 bases are shared with TRBD1. The CDR3 has 15 residues. Trimming cost V 2 bases and J 1 base; bases outside gene matches: 2. Germline CDR1 reads SNHLY; CDR2 reads FYNNEI. Variable domain in full (rest from reference TRBV2 and TRBJ2-3): EPEVTQTPSHQVTQMGQEVILRCVPISNHLYFYWYRQILGQKVEFLVSFYNNEISEKSEIFDDQFSVERPDGSNFTLKIRSTKLEDSAMYFCASSELGQGTDTQYFGPGTRLTVL.

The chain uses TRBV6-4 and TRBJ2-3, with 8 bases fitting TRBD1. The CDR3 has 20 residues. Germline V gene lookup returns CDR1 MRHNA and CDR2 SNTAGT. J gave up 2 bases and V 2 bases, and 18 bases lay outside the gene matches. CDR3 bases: TGTGCCAGCAGTGACCTTGTATGGGGGGACGGGGGACAGGACACAGATACGCAGTATTTT. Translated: CASSDLVWGDGGQDTDTQYF.

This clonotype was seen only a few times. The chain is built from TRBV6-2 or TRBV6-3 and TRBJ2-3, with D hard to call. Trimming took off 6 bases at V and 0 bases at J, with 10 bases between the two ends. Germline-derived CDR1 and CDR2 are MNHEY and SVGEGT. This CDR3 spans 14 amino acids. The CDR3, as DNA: TGTGCCAGCAGGACTTTCATAAGCACAGATACGCAGTATTTT. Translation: CASRTFISTDTQYF.

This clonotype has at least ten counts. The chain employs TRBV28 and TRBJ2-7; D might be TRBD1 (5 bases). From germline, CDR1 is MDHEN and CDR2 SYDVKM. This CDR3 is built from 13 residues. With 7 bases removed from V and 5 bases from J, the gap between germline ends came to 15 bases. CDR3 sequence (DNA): TGTGCCAGCAAAGTGCCAGGGTCCCACGAGCAGTACTTC. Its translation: CASKVPGSHEQYF.

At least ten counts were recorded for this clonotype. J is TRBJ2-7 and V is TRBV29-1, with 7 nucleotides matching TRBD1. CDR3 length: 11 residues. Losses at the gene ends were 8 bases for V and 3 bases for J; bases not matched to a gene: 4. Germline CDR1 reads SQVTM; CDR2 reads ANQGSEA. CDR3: CSIGQDYEQYF. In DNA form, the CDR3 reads TGCAGCATTGGACAGGACTACGAGCAGTACTTC.

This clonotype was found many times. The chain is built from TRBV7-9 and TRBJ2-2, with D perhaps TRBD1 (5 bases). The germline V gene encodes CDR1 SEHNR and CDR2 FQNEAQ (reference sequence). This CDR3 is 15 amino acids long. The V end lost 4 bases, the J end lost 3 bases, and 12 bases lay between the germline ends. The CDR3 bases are TGTGCCAGCAGCTCCGTCCGCAGGGACACCGGGGAGCTGTTTTTT. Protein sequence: CASSSVRRDTGELFF.

In nucleotides, the CDR3 is TGTGCCAGCACGGGACAGGGGCCAGATACGCAGTATTTT. Translated: CASTGQGPDTQYF. The J gene is TRBJ2-3, the V gene TRBV7-8, with 10 bases fitting TRBD1. Germline V CDR1 and CDR2: SGHVS, FQNEAQ. This CDR3 has 13 residues. The V and J ends lost 7 bases and 4 bases, in that order; junction bases with no gene match: 2. The full variable domain, its missing parts supplied by reference TRBV7-8 and TRBJ2-3, is GAGVSQSPRYKVAKRGQDVALRCDPISGHVSLFWYQQALGQGPEFLTYFQNEAQLDKSGLPSDRFFAERPEGSVSTLKIQRTQQEDSAVYLCASTGQGPDTQYFGPGTRLTVL.

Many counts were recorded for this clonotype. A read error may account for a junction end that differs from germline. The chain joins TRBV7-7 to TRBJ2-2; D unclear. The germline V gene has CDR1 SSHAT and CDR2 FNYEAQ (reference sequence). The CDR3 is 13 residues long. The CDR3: CASSLGVGGELFF. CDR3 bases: TGTGCTAGCAGCTTAGGAGTTGGGGGGGAGCTGTTTTTT. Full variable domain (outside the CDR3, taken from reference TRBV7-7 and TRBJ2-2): GAGVSQSPRYKVTKRGQDVTLRCDPISSHATLYWYQQALGQGPEFLTYFNYEAQPDKSGLPSDRFSAERPEGSISTLTIQRTEQRDSAMYRCASSLGVGGELFFGEGSRLTVL.

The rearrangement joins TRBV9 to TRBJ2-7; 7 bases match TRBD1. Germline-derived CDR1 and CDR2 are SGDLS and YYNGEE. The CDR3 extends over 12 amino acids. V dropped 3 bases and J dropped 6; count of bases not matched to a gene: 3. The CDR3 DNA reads TGTGCCAGCAGCGGACAGGGTTTCGAGCAGTACTTC. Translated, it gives CASSGQGFEQYF.

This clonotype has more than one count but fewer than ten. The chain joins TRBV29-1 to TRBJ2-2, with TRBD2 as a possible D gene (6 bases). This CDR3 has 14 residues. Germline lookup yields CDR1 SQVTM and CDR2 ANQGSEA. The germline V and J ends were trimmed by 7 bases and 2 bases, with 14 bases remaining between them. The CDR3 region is CSARAGLNTGELFF. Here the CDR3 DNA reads TGCAGCGCCCGGGCGGGACTCAACACCGGGGAGCTGTTTTTT.

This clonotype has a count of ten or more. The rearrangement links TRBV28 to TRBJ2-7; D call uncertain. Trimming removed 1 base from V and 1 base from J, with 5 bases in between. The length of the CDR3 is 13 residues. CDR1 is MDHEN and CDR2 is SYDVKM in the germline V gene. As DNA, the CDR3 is TGTGCCAGCAGTTTATCGAAGTCCTACGAGCAGTACTTC. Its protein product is CASSLSKSYEQYF.

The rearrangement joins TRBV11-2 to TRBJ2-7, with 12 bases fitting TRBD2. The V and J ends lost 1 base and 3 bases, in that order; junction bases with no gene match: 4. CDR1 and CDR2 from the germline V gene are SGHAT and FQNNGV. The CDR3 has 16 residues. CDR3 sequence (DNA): TGTGCCAGCAGCTTAGGACTAGCGGGGGCCGGCTACGAGCAGTACTTC. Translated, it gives CASSLGLAGAGYEQYF. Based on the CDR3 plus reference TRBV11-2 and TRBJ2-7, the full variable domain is EAGVAQSPRYKIIEKRQSVAFWCNPISGHATLYWYQQILGQGPKLLIQFQNNGVVDDSQLPKDRFSAERLKGVDSTLKIQPAKLEDSAVYLCASSLGLAGAGYEQYFGPGTRLTVT.

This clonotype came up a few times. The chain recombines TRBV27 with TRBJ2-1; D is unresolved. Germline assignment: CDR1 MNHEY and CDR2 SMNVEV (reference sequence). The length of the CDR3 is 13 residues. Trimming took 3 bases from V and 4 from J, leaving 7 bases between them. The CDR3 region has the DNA TGTGCCAGCAGTTTGGCCTGGTACAATGAGCAGTTCTTC. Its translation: CASSLAWYNEQFF.